This is a list of T cell receptor beta chains from one sample in a study of blood T cells in healthy people across ages. One entry per CDR3 protein, called by TCRdb with MiXCR from the 5' RACE reads. Among 1.5 million to 2 million distinct CDR3 sequences listed, about 50% were seen once. Sequencing input: blood. All receptors come from a woman aged 40 to 50 in good health. CDR3s include the opening cysteine and the closing phenylalanine or tryptophan. Fields, in order: clone size, J gene, D gene, V gene, CDR3 DNA, CDR3 protein. The D gene is left open where the match is weak. Clone size is shown for a subset of rows, as once, few, many or a class of expanded clone.

NA TRBJ2-3 NA TRBV21-1 TGTGCCAGCAGCACGACCGCTACCGACAGGGGAGGAGATACGCAGTATTTT CASSTTATDRGGDTQYF
NA TRBJ2-7 NA TRBV7-2 TGTGCCAGCAGCTTAAAGGTCCTTGGGTACGAGCAGTACTTC CASSLKVLGYEQYF
NA TRBJ2-4 TRBD1 TRBV6-5 TGTGCCAGCAGTACTCTCCTAGGGGGCGAAATAGCCAAAAACATTCAGTACTTC CASSTLLGGEIAKNIQYF
many TRBJ2-6 NA TRBV10-3 TGTGCCATCAGTGACTCAGGGACCGGGGCCAACGTCCTGACTTTC CAISDSGTGANVLTF
few TRBJ2-7 NA TRBV7-9 TGTGCCAGCAGCTACGCCGGGGTCTACGAGCAGTACTTC CASSYAGVYEQYF
NA TRBJ2-7 TRBD1 TRBV20-1 TGCAGTGCCACAGGGGGCCGGGGCTACGAGCAGTACTTC CSATGGRGYEQYF
once TRBJ2-7 TRBD1 TRBV10-3 TGTGCCACAGCCGGGACAGAGGTTCGCGAGCAGTACTTC CATAGTEVREQYF
NA TRBJ2-7 NA TRBV7-2 TGTGCCAGCAGCTCCTACTTTGGGACGGAAACCTACGAGCAGTACTTC CASSSYFGTETYEQYF
NA TRBJ1-1 TRBD1 TRBV29-1 TGCAGCGTTGACGACCTCTGGGACAGGGAGAACACTGAAGCTTTCTTT CSVDDLWDRENTEAFF
NA TRBJ2-7 NA TRBV14 TGTGCCAGCAGCCAAGGTGTCGGGTTCCTGTTGGGGGAGCAGTACTTC CASSQGVGFLLGEQYF
NA TRBJ2-3 NA TRBV4-2 TGTGCCAGCAGCCAAGAGATGGGGCGCGGCACAGATACGCAGTATTTT CASSQEMGRGTDTQYF
NA TRBJ1-1 TRBD1 TRBV7-9 TGTGCCAGCAGTCACCCGACAGGGGGAGGCACTGAAGCTTTCTTT CASSHPTGGGTEAFF
NA TRBJ2-1 NA TRBV5-6 TGTGCCAGCAGCTTGGTGGCACTACAAAGCTCCTACAATGAGCAGTTCTTC CASSLVALQSSYNEQFF
NA TRBJ2-1 NA TRBV15 TGTGCCACCAACAGAGAAAAGGGGAGAGACAGGCAAATACCCTACAATGAGCAGTTCTTC CATNREKGRDRQIPYNEQFF
few TRBJ1-1 NA TRBV15 TGTGCCACCAGCAGAGACAGGTCCTTGAACACTGAAGCTTTCTTT CATSRDRSLNTEAFF
NA TRBJ1-2 NA TRBV20-1 TGCAGTGCTAGAGATTACGGGTCCTATGGCTACACCTTC CSARDYGSYGYTF
many TRBJ2-5 NA TRBV20-1 TGCAGCGCGCTCAGGGGGGGAGAGACCCAGTACTTC CSALRGGETQYF
NA TRBJ1-5 NA TRBV15 TGTGCCACCAGCAAACCGACAGAGAGCAATCAGCCCCAGCATTTT CATSKPTESNQPQHF
NA TRBJ2-4 TRBD2 TRBV20-1 TGCAGTGCTAGAGTTGGCGGGGGAAACATTCAGTACTTC CSARVGGGNIQYF
NA TRBJ1-4 NA TRBV6-5 TGTGCCAGCAGTTACTCGAACATGCGAGGGGATGAAAAACTGTTTTTT CASSYSNMRGDEKLFF
NA TRBJ1-5 TRBD1 TRBV28 TGTGCCAGCAGTTTTGCCGGGACAGGGGGTCAGCCCCAGCATTTT CASSFAGTGGQPQHF
few TRBJ2-3 NA TRBV7-9 TGTGCCAGCAGCTTAACGCAGGTCCGCACAGATACGCAGTATTTT CASSLTQVRTDTQYF
NA TRBJ2-3 NA TRBV5-1 TGCGCCAGCAGCTTATCAGGGCTAGCTTCGACAGATACGCAGTATTTT CASSLSGLASTDTQYF
NA TRBJ2-2 NA TRBV4-1 TGCGCCAGCAGCCAAGGACCTCCTAGGGGGTCGAACACCGGGGAGCTGTTTTTT CASSQGPPRGSNTGELFF
few TRBJ1-4 NA TRBV7-2 TGTGCCAGCAGCTTGGGGAGGGTTAATGAAAAACTGTTTTTT CASSLGRVNEKLFF
NA TRBJ2-3 TRBD2 TRBV6-5 TGTGCCAGCAGTTACACTCATCGGCGGGGGGACACAGATACGCAGTATTTT CASSYTHRRGDTDTQYF
once TRBJ2-5 NA TRBV4-3 TGCGCCAGCAGCCCCTCAGAGGACCAAGAGACCCAGTACTTC CASSPSEDQETQYF
NA TRBJ2-7 TRBD1 TRBV28 TGTGCCAGCAGTGGGGGGGACAGGGGCACAGCCTACGAGCAGTACTTC CASSGGDRGTAYEQYF
few TRBJ1-6 NA TRBV13 TGTGCCAGCAGCCTGGGGGGACAAAGTAATTCACCCCTCCACTTT CASSLGGQSNSPLHF
few TRBJ1-2 TRBD1 TRBV29-1 TGCAGCGTTGCTAGGGCACAGGGGGCTAGAGGCTACACCTTC CSVARAQGARGYTF
NA TRBJ1-2 NA TRBV7-9 TGTGCCAGCAGCTTAGCCGGGACAAGGGCAGGCTACACCTTC CASSLAGTRAGYTF
few TRBJ2-5 NA TRBV20-1 TGCAGTGCTAGTTTTCAAGACCTTGGGCAGTACTTC CSASFQDLGQYF
NA TRBJ2-1 TRBD1 TRBV7-2 TGTGCCAGCAGCCCCGGACAGGGGTACGGCAATGAGCAGTTCTTC CASSPGQGYGNEQFF
NA TRBJ2-1 TRBD2 TRBV20-1 TGCAGTCCTCACGGGACTAGCGGGACCTACAATGAGCAGTTCTTC CSPHGTSGTYNEQFF
few TRBJ2-7 NA TRBV29-1 TGCAGCGTTGAAGAGGGCGAGCAGTACTTC CSVEEGEQYF
NA TRBJ2-1 NA TRBV7-9 TGTGCCAGCAGCCCTAACCCCGGTTCGGACGGGGCGAGGAATGAGCAGTTATTC CASSPNPGSDGARNEQLF
NA TRBJ2-1 TRBD2 TRBV13 TGTGCCAGCAGCTCCGGACTAGCGGGGGGTGTTTCGTTCTTC CASSSGLAGGVSFF
few TRBJ2-7 NA TRBV7-6 TGTGCCAGCAGCTTATTCCCCCCCAAGGAGGGAAGGAGGTACGAGCAGTACTTC CASSLFPPKEGRRYEQYF
NA TRBJ2-3 NA TRBV5-1 TGCGCCAGCAGCTCGCAGGACCCCACAGATACGCAGTATTTT CASSSQDPTDTQYF
NA TRBJ2-7 NA TRBV6-1 TGTGCCAGCAGTGAGGCGCAGGGAGTTGTCTACGAGCAGTACTTC CASSEAQGVVYEQYF
NA TRBJ1-2 TRBD1 TRBV4-2 TGTGCCAGCAGCCAAGTACAGGGGGCTCGGTATGGCTACACCTTC CASSQVQGARYGYTF
few TRBJ2-1 NA TRBV28 TGTGCCAGCAGTCCATTAGGGGGGACCACCTACAATGAGCAGTTCTTC CASSPLGGTTYNEQFF
few TRBJ2-1 TRBD2 TRBV4-1 TGCGCCAGCAGCCAAGGAGGACTAGCAGGTAATGAGCAGTTCTTC CASSQGGLAGNEQFF
NA TRBJ2-3 NA TRBV6-2/TRBV6-3 TGTGCCAGCAGACGTTCGCGAGAAGATACGCAGTATTTT CASRRSREDTQYF
NA TRBJ2-5 NA TRBV6-5 TGTGCCAACAGTTATACAGCTTTTTTAAAAGAGACCCAGTACTTC CANSYTAFLKETQYF